The T cell receptor beta chain described here comes from a study of cytomegalovirus exposure and HLA in healthy donors. Study-wide background: Out of 300 to 500 genotyped donors, roughly 80% belonged to the Caucasian-associated ancestry cluster.

V trimming: 4 bases; J trimming: 0 bases; junction bases outside the gene matches: 2. The V gene's germline CDR1 is KGHSH and CDR2 LQKENI. CDR3 size: 15 residues. With 60 Vbeta and 13 Jbeta primers, the PCR was carried out. The protocol was immunoSEQ multiplex PCR, while the TCRdb copy is restricted to in-frame clones and leaves out a portion. The table lists some 140,000 clones, roughly 80% of them singletons. The sequence came from a woman aged 60 to 75 in good health and CMV-seronegative. V is TRBV18 and J is TRBJ2-7; the match to TRBD1 covers 11 bases. The sequenced material came from PBMCs. The CDR3 bases are TGTGCCAGCTCACGAGGGACAGGGGGCTCCTACGAGCAGTACTTC. Amino acid sequence: CASSRGTGGSYEQYF.